The entry below gives a single T cell receptor beta chain sequence along with its context. This sample is part of a study of blood T cell repertoires in COVID-19. Study at large: From the United States, Italy and Spain came samples of acute and convalescent COVID-19. Sample material is recorded as cDNA or gDNA derived from T cells, B-cell-depleted T cells, or PBMCs.

The germline CDR1 and CDR2 sequences are SQVTM and ANQGSEA. Trimming cost V 5 bases and J 3 bases; bases outside gene matches: 9. The CDR3 covers 14 residues. Per the study methods: Amplification from reference gene primers served as the basis for estimated nucleated cell counts. Libraries were prepared by immunoSEQ multiplex PCR; TCRdb keeps only in-frame clonotypes and omits some of them. That table supplies the V and J calls and clone size; D and trimming were determined from the DNA. This table has about 58,000 clones, about four fifths appearing once. The source of this sequence is a human donor in a cohort sampled during active COVID-19. The source material was peripheral blood. The chain combines TRBV29-1 with TRBJ2-7, with TRBD1 matching 8 bases. CDR3 sequence (DNA): TGCAGCGTTACCGGCAGGGGGCATATCTACGAGCAGTACTTC. Its translation: CSVTGRGHIYEQYF.